This T cell receptor (beta chain) came from a study of T cell repertoires in cytomegalovirus infection. Study background: Matching HLA type, along with CMV infection, was indicated by public TCR beta signatures. General observations from the study: Frequencies of public TCR beta families were cumulated, and this identified carriers of CMV plus the relevant HLA.

Via MiXCR, TCRdb re-called the reads, giving one row per CDR3 protein. The repertoire consists of approximately 140,000 distinct CDR3 sequences, with roughly 9% occurring once and the leading ten covering 9.5% to 13%. The V gene end was trimmed by 5 bases and the J gene end by 1 base; junction bases not matched to a gene: 9. Germline-derived CDR1 and CDR2 are MDHEN and SYDVKM. CDR3 size: 18 residues. This clonotype occurred many times. Antigen specificity is unknown. This sequence joins TRBV28 and TRBJ2-1; 12 bases line up with TRBD2. Sample: PBMCs. The sequence derives from a human donor in good health (CMV status not recorded). Some clones in this sample may be carry-over from other donors' samples. This chain's CDR3 is CASSTRLAGEVSYNEQFF. The CDR3 bases are TGTGCCAGCAGTACGAGACTAGCGGGGGAGGTATCCTACAATGAGCAGTTCTTC.